This passage covers 21 T cell receptor beta chains from one sample sequenced in a study of blood T cell repertoires in COVID-19. Some clones are missing from TCRdb's copy, which holds only in-frame ones; the method was immunoSEQ multiplex PCR. The sample lists around 70,000 clones; 85% to 95% were seen once. The sample was peripheral blood. All receptors come from a woman aged 55-70 years with active COVID-19.

This chain joins TRBV19 and TRBJ2-2; D is perhaps TRBD1 (5 bases). Trimming cost V 1 base and J 5 bases, with 11 bases left between them. The CDR3 length is 15 residues. Germline V gene lookup returns CDR1 LNHDA and CDR2 SQIVND (reference sequence). The CDR3 spells CASSIGPGQTGELFF. The CDR3 DNA reads TGTGCCAGTAGTATAGGTCCAGGGCAGACCGGGGAGCTGTTTTTT.

The V call is TRBV5-5, the J call TRBJ2-2; D is ambiguous. The CDR3 runs to 15 residues. Germline V gives CDR1 SGHKS, CDR2 YYEKEE (reference sequence). The ends were cut back, 1 base at V and 4 bases at J, with 11 bases in the middle. The CDR3 loop reads CASSLHLRSTGELFF. In DNA, the CDR3 is TGTGCCAGCAGCTTGCATCTACGGTCCACCGGGGAGCTGTTTTTT.

The V and J genes are TRBV5-6 and TRBJ1-2; 8 positions match TRBD1. The junction had 8 bases not matched to a gene; V was cut back by 0 bases and J by 1 base. The CDR3 consists of 17 residues. Germline assignment: CDR1 SGHDT and CDR2 YYEEEE. CDR3 region: CASSLGETGAVNYGYTF. CDR3 sequence (DNA): TGTGCCAGCAGCTTGGGGGAGACAGGGGCGGTTAACTATGGCTACACCTTC.

This clone was seen a single time. CDR3 sequence reads: CASSLSPGGAYF. CDR3 in DNA: TGTGCCAGCAGTTTATCGCCAGGGGGCGCGTACTTC. The chain recombines TRBV28 with TRBJ2-7; 8 bases fit TRBD1. The ends lost 1 base at V and 12 bases at J; junction bases unmatched: 5. In germline, CDR1 is MDHEN, CDR2 SYDVKM. The CDR3 spans 12 residues.

This chain connects TRBV5-1 to TRBJ2-2, with D possibly matching TRBD2 (6 bases). Trimming took off 3 bases at V and 6 bases at J, with 15 bases between the two ends. Germline V CDR1 and CDR2: SGHRS, YFSETQ. The CDR3 consists of 15 residues. The CDR3 DNA sequence: TGCGCCAGCAGCTCCGGGACTCCCGGGGCCGGGGAGCTGTTTTTT. Translated: CASSSGTPGAGELFF.

This clone was observed a few times. The CDR3 DNA reads TGCGCCAGCAGCTTCACGGGACAGAATGAAAAACTGTTTTTT. It codes for CASSFTGQNEKLFF. This chain links TRBV5-1 with TRBJ1-4; TRBD1 agrees at 7 bases. Germline V gene data show CDR1 as SGHRS and CDR2 as YFSETQ. V lost 2 bases to trimming and J lost 5 bases; unmatched junction nucleotides: 3. The CDR3 sequence is 14 residues long.

The chain recombines TRBV27 with TRBJ2-3; a weak D match, TRBD2 (6 bases). Germline V CDR1 and CDR2: MNHEY, SMNVEV (reference sequence). The CDR3 contains 15 residues. Trimming removed 4 bases from V and 4 bases from J, with 15 bases in between. The CDR3 sequence: CASSWRGRSADTQYF. Here the CDR3 DNA reads TGTGCCAGCAGTTGGAGAGGGAGGAGTGCAGATACGCAGTATTTT.

The chain couples TRBV5-1 to TRBJ2-7; 12 positions agree with TRBD2. Trimming removed 8 bases from V and 0 bases from J; junction bases left unmatched: 6. The CDR3 contains 15 residues. The germline gives CDR1 SGHRS, CDR2 YFSETQ. DNA for the CDR3: TGCGCCAGAATAACGGGACTAGCGGGCTCCTACGAGCAGTACTTC. The encoded protein is CARITGLAGSYEQYF.

The J gene is TRBJ2-4, the V gene TRBV2; maybe TRBD1 (5 bases). This CDR3 region has 16 residues. In germline, CDR1 is SNHLY, CDR2 FYNNEI. V was shortened by 3 bases and J by 6 bases, with 18 bases between the two germline ends. The CDR3 is CASSEGLGRGGNIQYF. Here the CDR3 DNA reads TGTGCCAGCAGTGAGGGGCTGGGAAGGGGTGGAAACATTCAGTACTTC.

The V and J genes are TRBV30 and TRBJ2-7, with TRBD1 identical over 7 bases. The CDR3 has 15 amino acids. After removal of 4 bases from V and 0 bases from J, the junction contained 9 bases not matched to a gene. The germline CDR1 and CDR2 sequences are GTSNPN and SVGIG (reference sequence). CDR3 sequence: CAWNDRAWDSYEQYF. The DNA for the CDR3 is TGTGCCTGGAATGACAGGGCCTGGGACTCCTACGAGCAGTACTTC.

J is TRBJ1-2 and V is TRBV19; D not resolved. This CDR3 is 14 amino acids long. V lost 7 bases and J lost 3, with 15 bases in between. Looked up from germline, CDR1 is LNHDA and CDR2 is SQIVND (reference sequence). CDR3: CASTSEGGDYGYTF. In DNA form, the CDR3 reads TGTGCCAGTACCTCCGAGGGCGGAGACTATGGCTACACCTTC.

This chain connects TRBV7-6 to TRBJ2-5, with D maybe TRBD1 (5 bases). Germline CDR1 and CDR2: SGHVS and FNYEAQ. This CDR3 has 15 amino acids. The V gene lost 5 bases and the J gene lost 2 bases, with 15 bases spanning the gap. CDR3 region: CASSHRNGPQETQYF. CDR3 nucleotides: TGTGCCAGCAGCCACAGGAACGGACCGCAAGAGACCCAGTACTTC.

The chain links TRBV5-6 to TRBJ1-5; no clear D. The CDR3 runs to 13 residues. The V and J ends lost 4 bases and 2 bases respectively, with 7 bases between them. Germline CDR1 and CDR2: SGHDT and YYEEEE. The CDR3 region has the DNA TGTGCCAGCAGCCTCCGGGGCAATCAGCCCCAGCATTTT. Amino acid sequence: CASSLRGNQPQHF. The variable domain in full, completed from reference TRBV5-6 and TRBJ1-5, reads DAGVTQSPTHLIKTRGQQVTLRCSPKSGHDTVSWYQQALGQGPQFIFQYYEEEERQRGNFPDRFSGHQFPNYSSELNVNALLLGDSALYLCASSLRGNQPQHFGDGTRLSIL.

The V gene is TRBV2, the J gene TRBJ2-1, with a possible D match to TRBD1 (6 bases). Germline V gene lookup returns CDR1 SNHLY and CDR2 FYNNEI. This CDR3 comprises 15 residues. The germline V and J ends were trimmed by 6 bases and 9 bases, with 21 bases remaining between them. CDR3 amino acids: CASSLRGQRGGEQFF. CDR3 nucleotides: TGTGCCAGCAGCTTACGGGGCCAAAGAGGGGGTGAGCAGTTCTTC.

The chain combines TRBV27 with TRBJ1-6; D not resolved. Trimming took 4 bases from V and 10 from J, leaving 17 bases between them. This CDR3 comprises 15 residues. Germline loops: CDR1 MNHEY, CDR2 SMNVEV (reference sequence). For the CDR3, the DNA is TGTGCCAGCAGTTCCCAGGACTCCGGAGGCTCACCCCTCCACTTT. Amino acid sequence: CASSSQDSGGSPLHF.

In its sample, this clone was seen once. The rearrangement uses TRBV28 and TRBJ1-1, with 8 bases identical to TRBD1. J lost 0 bases, V lost 5 bases, and 26 bases had no gene match. The germline V gene encodes CDR1 MDHEN and CDR2 SYDVKM. CDR3 length: 22 amino acids. CDR3: CASSPNRPGTGRGGGMNTEAFF. The CDR3 DNA is TGTGCCAGCAGTCCAAATCGCCCCGGGACAGGTCGAGGTGGGGGGATGAACACTGAAGCTTTCTTT.

The rearrangement uses TRBV19 and TRBJ2-5, with 7 nucleotides matching TRBD1. The CDR3 sequence is 15 residues long. V shed 6 bases and J 4 bases; nucleotides not matched to a gene: 11. The germline V gene has CDR1 LNHDA and CDR2 SQIVND (reference sequence). CDR3 DNA sequence: TGTGCCAGTAGGAGCCGACAGGGTCTTGTAGAGACCCAGTACTTC. Protein sequence: CASRSRQGLVETQYF.

V is TRBV11-3 and J is TRBJ2-7; 10 bases align to TRBD1. In germline, CDR1 is SGHNT, CDR2 YENEEA. The CDR3 extends over 15 amino acids. V was clipped by 3 bases and J by 6 bases; unmatched bases: 8. This CDR3 reads CASSFSGTGVAEQYF. For the CDR3, the DNA is TGTGCCAGCAGCTTTTCAGGGACAGGGGTCGCCGAGCAGTACTTC.

The J gene is TRBJ1-5, the V gene TRBV18; D remains ambiguous. The CDR3 is 14 amino acids. Germline assignment: CDR1 KGHSH and CDR2 LQKENI. The ends were cut back, 2 bases at V and 3 bases at J, with 8 bases in the middle. The CDR3 coding sequence is TGTGCCAGCTCACCAGGTCAGAACAATCAGCCCCAGCATTTT. It is translated as CASSPGQNNQPQHF.

V gene TRBV4-1 combines with J gene TRBJ1-1; weak D call: TRBD1 (5 bases). V lost 1 base and J lost 5, with 20 bases in between. The germline V gene encodes CDR1 MGHRA and CDR2 YSYEKL. The CDR3 length is 17 residues. CDR3 DNA: TGCGCCAGCAGCCAAGCCATCGGGGGACCAATGGGGACTGAAGCTTTCTTT. Its protein product is CASSQAIGGPMGTEAFF.

The chain links TRBV28 to TRBJ2-3; 8 positions agree with TRBD1. J was trimmed by 12 bases and V by 3 bases; bases with no gene match: 5. This CDR3 is 12 amino acids long. Germline lookup yields CDR1 MDHEN and CDR2 SYDVKM. CDR3 residues: CASSLGQVRQYF. In DNA, the CDR3 is TGTGCCAGCAGTTTGGGACAGGTACGACAGTATTTT. Looking up the rest from reference TRBV28 and TRBJ2-3 gives the full variable domain: DVKVTQSSRYLVKRTGEKVFLECVQDMDHENMFWYRQDPGLGLRLIYFSYDVKMKEKGDIPEGYSVSREKKERFSLILESASTNQTSMYLCASSLGQVRQYFGPGTRLTVL.